Shown below are 26 T cell receptor beta chains from a single sample sequenced in a study of shared clonotypes between healthy human individuals. Sequenced by immunoSEQ multiplex PCR; TCRdb stores in-frame clones only, minus some. The top ten clones hold approximately 0.39% of a sample with about 2.3 million clones, around 90% of them seen once. Material: naive CD4+ T cells from PBMCs. Subset here: CD45RA+ positively selected. The receptors derive from a man younger than 35 in good health. Some clones in this sample may be carry-over from other donors' samples.

The chain combines TRBV28 with TRBJ1-4; 7 bases map to TRBD1. The CDR3 is 14 amino acids. The J segment lost 9 bases and the V segment lost 8 bases, leaving 12 bases of the junction unmatched. Germline CDR1 MDHEN, CDR2 SYDVKM. CDR3: CASEGGGGGKKLFF. The CDR3 DNA sequence: TGTGCCAGCGAAGGAGGAGGGGGCGGCAAAAAACTGTTTTTT.

This chain connects TRBV29-1 to TRBJ2-7; no clear D gene. The CDR3 runs to 17 residues. V shed 1 base and J shed 0 bases, with 19 bases lying between them. Germline V lookup: CDR1 SQVTM, CDR2 ANQGSEA. The CDR3 sequence is CSVEGLLMPSLSYEQYF. CDR3 DNA: TGCAGCGTTGAAGGTCTCCTGATGCCCTCTCTCTCCTACGAGCAGTACTTC.

This clone was observed once. This chain links TRBV28 with TRBJ2-7, with D possibly TRBD1 on 6 matching bases. The CDR3 runs to 17 residues. V was trimmed by 7 bases and J by 0 bases, leaving 22 bases between them. The V gene's germline CDR1 is MDHEN and CDR2 SYDVKM. The CDR3 nucleotides read TGTGCCAGCAACGTACAGGGCGGACCAACTACCTCCTACGAGCAGTACTTC. Amino acid sequence: CASNVQGGPTTSYEQYF.

V and J are TRBV6-5 and TRBJ2-7, with 9 bases identical to TRBD1. Germline V gene data show CDR1 as MNHEY and CDR2 as SVGAGI. The V and J ends lost 5 bases and 5 bases, in that order; junction bases with no gene match: 7. The CDR3 spans 14 residues. CDR3 nucleotides: TGTGCCAGCAGTACCCGGGACAGGGCCCACGAGCAGTACTTC. This translates into CASSTRDRAHEQYF.

V gene TRBV5-1 combines with J gene TRBJ2-3, with D maybe TRBD1 (6 bases). In germline, CDR1 is SGHRS, CDR2 YFSETQ. This CDR3 is built from 15 residues. V shed 0 bases and J shed 4 bases, with 12 bases lying between them. The CDR3 region is CASSLVGTFSDTQYF. The CDR3, as DNA: TGCGCCAGCAGCTTGGTGGGGACATTTTCAGATACGCAGTATTTT.

V gene TRBV5-4 combines with J gene TRBJ2-7, with 10 bases fitting TRBD2. The CDR3 covers 17 residues. Germline trimming cut 4 bases from V and 5 bases from J; bases unmatched to any gene: 15. From germline, CDR1 is SGHNT and CDR2 YYREEE (reference sequence). The CDR3 sequence: CASSGTWGAGGPNEQYF. CDR3 coding DNA: TGTGCCAGCAGCGGGACATGGGGAGCGGGAGGGCCGAACGAGCAGTACTTC.

Written as DNA, the CDR3 is TGTGCCAGCAGCCCATTCGTCGGGACAACTTACGAGCAGTACTTC. Its translation is CASSPFVGTTYEQYF. The V and J genes are TRBV7-9 and TRBJ2-7; TRBD1 might be the D (6 bases). Germline V CDR1 and CDR2: SEHNR, FQNEAQ (reference sequence). V was shortened by 5 bases and J by 4 bases, with 18 bases between the two germline ends. CDR3 length: 15 residues.

This chain joins TRBV2 and TRBJ1-3; D is ambiguous. Germline CDR1 is SNHLY and CDR2 is FYNNEI. The CDR3 consists of 12 residues. V was clipped by 5 bases and J by 7 bases, with 9 bases between them. The CDR3 DNA reads TGTGCCAGCAGTCCCCCAGTCAACACCATATATTTT. This translates into CASSPPVNTIYF.

V and J are TRBV5-1 and TRBJ2-3; TRBD2 matches 7 bases. The CDR3 sequence is 15 residues long. CDR1 and CDR2 (germline): SGHRS, YFSETQ. The trim removed 0 bases at V and 7 bases at J, leaving 8 bases unmatched. This CDR3 reads CASSLVGAGEHTQYF. CDR3 bases: TGCGCCAGCAGCTTGGTTGGGGCGGGAGAACATACGCAGTATTTT.

The chain carries TRBV5-1 and TRBJ2-7, with TRBD2 matching over 10 bases. This CDR3 is built from 14 residues. The ends lost 1 base at V and 5 bases at J; junction bases unmatched: 3. CDR1 SGHRS and CDR2 YFSETQ come from the germline V gene. In nucleotides, the CDR3 is TGCGCCAGCAGCTTGAGGCTAGCGGGAGACGAGCAGTACTTC. Amino acids: CASSLRLAGDEQYF.

The chain joins TRBV18 to TRBJ2-2; 8 positions match TRBD1. The V gene's germline CDR1 is KGHSH and CDR2 LQKENI. This CDR3 spans 16 amino acids. Trimming cost V 4 bases and J 4 bases; bases outside gene matches: 8. The CDR3 sequence: CASSLQTGALTGELFF. In DNA form, the CDR3 reads TGTGCCAGCTCACTACAGACAGGGGCTCTCACCGGGGAGCTGTTTTTT.

The genes are TRBV6-5 and TRBJ1-2, with D hard to call. The CDR3 has 15 amino acids. V gave up 2 bases and J gave up 7 bases, with 17 bases separating them. Germline CDR1 reads MNHEY; CDR2 reads SVGAGI. CDR3 nucleotides: TGTGCCAGCAGTTACCGAGACACTGCAATTGGTGGCTACACCTTC. This translates into CASSYRDTAIGGYTF.

This chain connects TRBV7-3 to TRBJ1-3, with D possibly matching TRBD1 (6 bases). This CDR3 has 15 amino acids. The V and J ends lost 1 base and 2 bases respectively, with 9 bases between them. CDR1 is SGHTA and CDR2 is FQGTGA in the germline V gene. CDR3: CASSLNRAPGNTIYF. The CDR3 DNA sequence: TGTGCCAGCAGCTTAAACAGGGCCCCTGGAAACACCATATATTTT.

This chain links TRBV5-1 with TRBJ2-7; 13 bases align to TRBD2. This CDR3 is built from 15 residues. The germline gives CDR1 SGHRS, CDR2 YFSETQ. V lost 0 bases and J lost 5; bases outside the gene matches: 2. The CDR3 loop reads CASSLGTSGSHEQYF. In DNA, the CDR3 is TGCGCCAGCAGCTTGGGGACTAGCGGGAGCCACGAGCAGTACTTC.

The V and J genes are TRBV18 and TRBJ2-2; D might be TRBD1 (6 bases). The CDR3 has 14 residues. Trimming removed 3 bases at V and 3 bases at J, with 8 bases between. Per germline, CDR1 KGHSH and CDR2 LQKENI. CDR3 residues: CASSPGQHTGELFF. CDR3 coding DNA: TGTGCCAGCTCACCCGGACAGCACACCGGGGAGCTGTTTTTT. The whole variable domain, remainder taken from reference TRBV18 and TRBJ2-2, is NAGVMQNPRHLVRRRGQEARLRCSPMKGHSHVYWYRQLPEEGLKFMVYLQKENIIDESGMPKERFSAEFPKEGPSILRIQQVVRGDSAAYFCASSPGQHTGELFFGEGSRLTVL.

This sequence joins TRBV28 and TRBJ1-2; D uncertain. This CDR3 comprises 12 residues. Trimming took off 9 bases at V and 3 bases at J, with 11 bases between the two ends. Germline CDR1 and CDR2: MDHEN and SYDVKM. In DNA, the CDR3 is TGTGCCAGTACTACAGTGGACTATGGCTACACCTTC. Its protein product is CASTTVDYGYTF.

The chain joins TRBV9 to TRBJ1-2; 9 nucleotides match TRBD1. Per the germline V gene, CDR1 is SGDLS and CDR2 is YYNGEE. After removal of 6 bases from V and 6 bases from J, the junction contained 3 bases not matched to a gene. The CDR3 has 12 amino acids. The CDR3 DNA reads as TGTGCCAGCAACAGGGACAGGGATGGCTACACCTTC. Its protein product is CASNRDRDGYTF.

The rearrangement links TRBV5-1 to TRBJ2-1; the match to TRBD1 covers 8 bases. This CDR3 has 14 amino acids. Germline CDR1 SGHRS, CDR2 YFSETQ. Trimming took 6 bases from V and 6 from J; bases not matched to a gene: 8. Here the CDR3 reads CASNYDRGTNEQFF. For the CDR3, the DNA is TGCGCCAGCAACTACGACAGGGGCACCAATGAGCAGTTCTTC.

This chain connects TRBV5-1 to TRBJ2-5, with 11 bases matching TRBD2. The CDR3 is made up of 18 amino acids. The V segment lost 0 bases and the J segment 1 base; nucleotides outside the gene matches: 8. CDR1 and CDR2 (germline): SGHRS, YFSETQ. The CDR3 protein is CASSLGSLAGGIQETQYF. CDR3 sequence (DNA): TGCGCCAGCAGCTTGGGCTCCCTAGCGGGGGGCATCCAAGAGACCCAGTACTTC. Variable domain in full (rest from reference TRBV5-1 and TRBJ2-5): KAGVTQTPRYLIKTRGQQVTLSCSPISGHRSVSWYQQTPGQGLQFLFEYFSETQRNKGNFPGRFSGRQFSNSRSEMNVSTLELGDSALYLCASSLGSLAGGIQETQYFGPGTRLLVL.

This clone was observed once. The chain has TRBV6-5 and TRBJ1-3; D is perhaps TRBD1 (6 bases). The V end lost 5 bases, the J end lost 0 bases, and 11 bases lay between the germline ends. This CDR3 is 15 amino acids long. Germline assignment: CDR1 MNHEY and CDR2 SVGAGI. CDR3 region: CASSGRGVSGNTIYF. The CDR3, as DNA: TGTGCCAGCAGTGGAAGGGGGGTCTCTGGAAACACCATATATTTT.

The J gene is TRBJ1-3, the V gene TRBV5-1; D is possibly TRBD1 (5 bases). From germline, CDR1 is SGHRS and CDR2 YFSETQ. The CDR3 sequence is 14 residues long. Deletions cut 3 bases from V and 4 bases from J, with 11 bases between. The CDR3 sequence is CASSSGELGNTIYF. The CDR3 bases are TGCGCCAGCAGCTCGGGGGAGCTCGGAAACACCATATATTTT.

This clone was seen a single time. The J gene is TRBJ2-7, the V gene TRBV27; no reliable D call. Per the germline V gene, CDR1 is MNHEY and CDR2 is SMNVEV (reference sequence). V lost 6 bases and J lost 0, with 18 bases in between. The CDR3 has 16 amino acids. The CDR3 is CASRPRSGAVSYEQYF. The CDR3 bases are TGTGCCAGCAGACCGAGGTCGGGCGCGGTCTCCTACGAGCAGTACTTC.

This sequence joins TRBV15 and TRBJ2-7; 10 bases are a match to TRBD2. CDR3 length equals 16 residues. Germline values: CDR1 LNHNV, CDR2 YYDKDF (reference sequence). V shed 0 bases and J 7 bases; nucleotides not matched to a gene: 9. The CDR3 sequence: CATSRDSILAGVEQYF. The CDR3 nucleotides are TGTGCCACCAGCAGAGATAGCATTCTAGCGGGAGTTGAGCAGTACTTC.

The chain is built from TRBV6-6 and TRBJ2-1; D call uncertain. V was pared by 7 bases and J by 3 bases, with 7 bases between. The CDR3 length is 12 residues. Germline loops: CDR1 MNHNY, CDR2 SVGAGI (reference sequence). The CDR3 loop reads CASTLNYNEQFF. The CDR3 DNA is TGTGCCAGCACACTGAACTACAATGAGCAGTTCTTC.

Concerning this clone: Other DNA sequences within the sample encode an identical CDR3. This chain connects TRBV5-1 to TRBJ2-3; TRBD2 matches at 12 bases. Germline V CDR1 and CDR2: SGHRS, YFSETQ. CDR3 size: 16 residues. J lost 0 bases, V lost 4 bases, and 3 bases had no gene match. The CDR3 is CASSPGLAGSTDTQYF. The DNA of the CDR3 is TGCGCCAGCAGCCCGGGACTAGCGGGTAGCACAGATACGCAGTATTTT.

This chain links TRBV5-1 with TRBJ2-1; tentative D call: TRBD1 (5 bases). Trimming removed 0 bases at V and 5 bases at J, with 12 bases between. Germline CDR1 is SGHRS and CDR2 is YFSETQ. The CDR3 totals 15 residues. DNA of the CDR3: TGCGCCAGCAGCTTGGGAGGCCAGGGTAACAATGAGCAGTTCTTC. This sequence encodes CASSLGGQGNNEQFF.